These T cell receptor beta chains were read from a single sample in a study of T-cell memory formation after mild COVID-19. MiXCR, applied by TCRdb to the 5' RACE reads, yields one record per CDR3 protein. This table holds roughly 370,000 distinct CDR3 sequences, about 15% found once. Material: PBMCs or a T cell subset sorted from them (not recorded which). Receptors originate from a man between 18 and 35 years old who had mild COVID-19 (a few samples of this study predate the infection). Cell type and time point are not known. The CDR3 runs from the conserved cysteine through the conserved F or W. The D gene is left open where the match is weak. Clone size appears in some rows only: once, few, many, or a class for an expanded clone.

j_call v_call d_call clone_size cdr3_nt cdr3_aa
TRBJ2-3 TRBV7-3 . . TGTGCCAGCAGCTTAACCGGGGGGCCGGGAGATACGCAGTATTTT CASSLTGGPGDTQYF
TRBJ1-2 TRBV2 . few TGTGCCGGCAGAGGAGACCTTAACTATGGCTACACCTTC CAGRGDLNYGYTF
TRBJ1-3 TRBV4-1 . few TGCGCCAGCAGCCAAACGCCAAACTCTGGAAACACCATATATTTT CASSQTPNSGNTIYF
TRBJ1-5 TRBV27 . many TGTGCCAGCAGTTTGGGGGGGTATCAGCCCCAGCATTTT CASSLGGYQPQHF
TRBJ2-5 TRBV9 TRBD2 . TGTGCCAGCAGCGTAGCTCCAGCGGGGGGGTGGGAGACCCAGTACTTC CASSVAPAGGWETQYF
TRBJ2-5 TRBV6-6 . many TGTGCCAGCACTCAGCTCCCTAGGGGGGGGGAGACCCAGTACTTC CASTQLPRGGETQYF
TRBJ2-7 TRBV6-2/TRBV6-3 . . TGTGCCAGCAGTTACTCGGCCAGGCCCGTGGAGCAGTACTTC CASSYSARPVEQYF
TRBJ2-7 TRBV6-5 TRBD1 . TGTGCCAGCACCAAGGGACAGGGCAGCTCCTACGAGCAGTACTTC CASTKGQGSSYEQYF
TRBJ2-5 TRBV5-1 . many TGCGCCAGCAGCTTGGAAGTCCGACGTGTGGTTCAAGAGACCCAGTACTTC CASSLEVRRVVQETQYF
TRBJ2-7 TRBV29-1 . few TGCAGCGTCTTCGACGGGCAGGCAACCTACGAGCAGTACTTC CSVFDGQATYEQYF
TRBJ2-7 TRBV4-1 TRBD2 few TGCGCCAGCAGCCTTGAACTAGCGGGAGGTTCGTACGAGCAGTACTTC CASSLELAGGSYEQYF
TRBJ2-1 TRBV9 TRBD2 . TGTGCCAGCAGCGTACTAGCGGGGGGGCCGAATGAGCAGTTCTTC CASSVLAGGPNEQFF
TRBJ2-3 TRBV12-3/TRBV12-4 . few TGTGCCAGCAGCCCTAGCTGGGATACCTATTCCACAGATACGCAGTATTTT CASSPSWDTYSTDTQYF
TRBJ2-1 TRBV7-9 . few TGTGCCAGCAGCCATCCGGGACTAGGGGGCCATGAGCAGTTCTTC CASSHPGLGGHEQFF
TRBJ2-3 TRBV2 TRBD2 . TGTGCCAGCAGGGGGACTAGCGGGGGGCCCACAGATACGCAGTATTTT CASRGTSGGPTDTQYF
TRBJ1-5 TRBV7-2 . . TGTGCCAGCGCTAAGGGACCGATGTGGGCGGAGGTTAATCAGCCCCAGCATTTT CASAKGPMWAEVNQPQHF
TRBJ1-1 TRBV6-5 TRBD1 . TGTGCCAGCACCCACCCCAGGGGGGGGACTGAAGCTTTCTTT CASTHPRGGTEAFF
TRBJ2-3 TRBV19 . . TGTGCCAGTAGTATAGTCGGCGGGGACACAGATACGCAGTATTTT CASSIVGGDTDTQYF
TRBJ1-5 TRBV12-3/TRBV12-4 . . TGTGCCAGCAGTGGACAGTACAATCAGCCCCAGCATTTT CASSGQYNQPQHF
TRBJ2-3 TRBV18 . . TGTGCCAGCTCACCACAGGGGCCCCCAGATACGCAGTATTTT CASSPQGPPDTQYF
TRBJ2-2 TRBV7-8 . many TGTGCCAGCAGCCCGGACACCGGGGAGCTGTTTTTT CASSPDTGELFF